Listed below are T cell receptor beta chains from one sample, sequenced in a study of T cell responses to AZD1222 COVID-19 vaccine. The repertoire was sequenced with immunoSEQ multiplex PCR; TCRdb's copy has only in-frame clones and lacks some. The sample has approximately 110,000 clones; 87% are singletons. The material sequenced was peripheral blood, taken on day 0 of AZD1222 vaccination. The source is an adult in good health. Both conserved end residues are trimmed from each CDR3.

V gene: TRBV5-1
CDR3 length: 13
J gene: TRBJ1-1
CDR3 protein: ASSPSGGLSAEAF

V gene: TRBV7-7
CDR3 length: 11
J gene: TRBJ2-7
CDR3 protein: ASSLGRGAEQY

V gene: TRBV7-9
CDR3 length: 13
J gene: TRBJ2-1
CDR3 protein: ASSSGLAGALKQF

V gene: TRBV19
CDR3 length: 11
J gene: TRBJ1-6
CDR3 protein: ASSIQGNSPLH

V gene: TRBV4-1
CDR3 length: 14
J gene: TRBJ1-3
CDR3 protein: ASSQEIALSGNTIY

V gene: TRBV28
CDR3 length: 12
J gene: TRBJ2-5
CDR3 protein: ASSLADQGETQY

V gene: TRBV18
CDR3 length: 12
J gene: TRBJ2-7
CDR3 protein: ASSRTGGNSEQY

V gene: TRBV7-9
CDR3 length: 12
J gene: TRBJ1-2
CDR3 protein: ASSPTVGYYGYT

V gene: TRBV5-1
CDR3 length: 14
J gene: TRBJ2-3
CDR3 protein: ASKLEVVFPTDTQY

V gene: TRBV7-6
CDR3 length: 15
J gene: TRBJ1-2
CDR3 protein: ASSLAEWDRTGYGYT

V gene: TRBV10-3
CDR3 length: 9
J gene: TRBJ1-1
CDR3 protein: ATWASTEAF

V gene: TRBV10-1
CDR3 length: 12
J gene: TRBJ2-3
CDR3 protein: ASSVTSGTDTQY

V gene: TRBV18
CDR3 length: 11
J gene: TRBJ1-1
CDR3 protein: ASQDSSVTEAF

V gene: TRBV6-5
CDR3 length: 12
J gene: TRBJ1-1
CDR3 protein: ASSPDTWNTEAF

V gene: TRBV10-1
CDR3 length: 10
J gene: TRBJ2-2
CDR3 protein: ASRENTGELF

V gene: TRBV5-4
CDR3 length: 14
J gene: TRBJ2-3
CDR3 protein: ASSYRLAGGSDTQY

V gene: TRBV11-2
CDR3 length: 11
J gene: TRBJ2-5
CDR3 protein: ASSVRPQETQY

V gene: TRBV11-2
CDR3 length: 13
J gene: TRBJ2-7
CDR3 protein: ASGATGTGAYEQY